This entry lists 16 T cell receptor beta chains sequenced from one sample in a study of CD8+ T cells in alopecia areata. cDNA reverse transcribed from extracted RNA served as the sequencing template. The data were produced by immunoSEQ multiplex PCR, yet TCRdb's version contains in-frame clones alone and is incomplete. Of 150,000 to 250,000 clones listed, over 45% are singletons. The treatment: oral pan-JAK inhibitor, 5-10 mg twice daily. Source: CD4+ T cells sorted from blood, taken at week 24, from a patient treated with tofacitinib. These receptor sequences come from a human donor with alopecia areata.

This clone was found a few times. This chain links TRBV7-2 with TRBJ2-2, with 7 positions matching TRBD2. J lost 4 bases, V lost 3 bases, and 2 bases had no gene match. Germline-derived CDR1 and CDR2 are SGHTA and FQGNSA. The CDR3 length is 14 residues. CDR3 sequence reads: CASSLGGATGELFF. CDR3 coding DNA: TGTGCCAGCAGCTTGGGAGGGGCCACCGGGGAGCTGTTTTTT.

The V call is TRBV10-3, the J call TRBJ2-2, with 8 positions matching TRBD1. Germline loops: CDR1 ENHRY, CDR2 SYGVKD. Trimming at V came to 6 bases and at J to 5 bases, leaving 5 bases not matched to a gene. The CDR3 spans 14 residues. CDR3 region: CAISGQGGTGELFF. CDR3 sequence (DNA): TGTGCCATCAGCGGACAGGGAGGAACCGGGGAGCTGTTTTTT.

This chain links TRBV7-6 with TRBJ2-2, with 7 bases identical to TRBD2. There are 16 residues in the CDR3. Germline CDR1 and CDR2: SGHVS and FNYEAQ. V trimming: 1 base; J trimming: 1 base; junction bases outside the gene matches: 3. The CDR3 here is CASSLEGGRNTGELFF. DNA of the CDR3: TGTGCCAGCAGCTTAGAGGGCGGGAGGAACACCGGGGAGCTGTTTTTT.

This rearrangement joins TRBV30 to TRBJ2-3; D may correspond to TRBD1 or TRBD2 (5 bases each). The CDR3 covers 15 residues. The germline gives CDR1 GTSNPN, CDR2 SVGIG (reference sequence). V was shortened by 1 base and J by 6 bases, with 17 bases between the two germline ends. The CDR3 region has the DNA TGTGCCTGGAGTGCTAGAATGGGGGTTTGGGATACGCAGTATTTT. Encoded protein: CAWSARMGVWDTQYF.

V usage is TRBV6-5 and J usage is TRBJ1-4; D is perhaps TRBD1 (5 bases). Germline V gives CDR1 MNHEY, CDR2 SVGAGI. With 6 bases removed from V and 10 bases from J, the gap between germline ends came to 15 bases. The CDR3 has 13 amino acids. The CDR3 DNA reads TGTGCCAGCAGCCGTGGGGCTCTCGGAAAACTGTTTTTT. Its protein product is CASSRGALGKLFF.

The rearrangement uses TRBV7-2 and TRBJ2-7; 11 bases align to TRBD2. J was trimmed by 3 bases and V by 5 bases; bases with no gene match: 6. The V gene's germline CDR1 is SGHTA and CDR2 FQGNSA. The CDR3 is made up of 15 amino acids. CDR3 DNA: TGTGCCAGCAGCCTGACGACTAGCGGGGTCTACGAGCAGTACTTC. This codes for CASSLTTSGVYEQYF.

This clone was detected only a few times. The chain links TRBV29-1 to TRBJ2-3; D could derive from TRBD1 or TRBD2 (5 bases each). Deletions cut 2 bases from V and 2 bases from J, with 11 bases between. The length of the CDR3 is 14 residues. CDR1 is SQVTM and CDR2 is ANQGSEA in the germline V gene. This CDR3 reads CSVELGRSTDTQYF. CDR3 coding DNA: TGCAGCGTTGAATTGGGACGGTCCACAGATACGCAGTATTTT.

V and J are TRBV30 and TRBJ2-1, with D perhaps matching TRBD2 (5 bases). This CDR3 is built from 12 residues. The V gene's germline CDR1 is GTSNPN and CDR2 SVGIG (reference sequence). Trimming left V 3 bases short and J 6 bases short, with 9 bases between. CDR3 nucleotide sequence: TGTGCCTGGAGCTCGAGGGTCAATGAGCAGTTCTTC. Translation: CAWSSRVNEQFF.

This clone occurred a few times. J is TRBJ1-2 and V is TRBV29-1; TRBD1 matches 8 bases. The germline V gene encodes CDR1 SQVTM and CDR2 ANQGSEA. CDR3 length: 12 residues. V lost 7 bases and J lost 2; bases outside the gene matches: 3. The CDR3 loop reads CSADRGNYGYTF. The CDR3 bases are TGCAGCGCAGACAGGGGAAACTATGGCTACACCTTC.

The rearrangement links TRBV5-1 to TRBJ2-1; 9 bases map to TRBD2. Germline-derived CDR1 and CDR2 are SGHRS and YFSETQ. V lost 2 bases, J lost 4 bases, and 10 bases stayed unmatched. The CDR3 runs to 17 residues. CDR3 loop: CASSFNGLAGVYNEQFF. DNA for the CDR3: TGCGCCAGCAGCTTCAATGGTTTAGCGGGAGTGTACAATGAGCAGTTCTTC.

This clone has only a few counts. The sample has other DNA sequences that encode this CDR3 too. The chain links TRBV29-1 to TRBJ2-1; D may be TRBD2 (5 bases). The CDR3 loop spans 15 amino acids. The V end lost 2 bases, the J end lost 4 bases, and 15 bases lay between the germline ends. In germline, CDR1 is SQVTM, CDR2 ANQGSEA. This CDR3 reads CSVESGRPLYNEQFF. The DNA of the CDR3 is TGCAGCGTTGAAAGCGGACGGCCCCTTTACAATGAGCAGTTCTTC.

The chain is built from TRBV5-1 and TRBJ1-1; D not certain. This CDR3 has 15 residues. The germline gives CDR1 SGHRS, CDR2 YFSETQ. V shed 2 bases and J shed 0 bases, with 11 bases lying between them. Here the CDR3 reads CASSFESDVNTEAFF. CDR3 sequence (DNA): TGCGCCAGCAGCTTTGAATCCGACGTGAACACTGAAGCTTTCTTT. Full variable domain (rest looked up from reference TRBV5-1 and TRBJ1-1): KAGVTQTPRYLIKTRGQQVTLSCSPISGHRSVSWYQQTPGQGLQFLFEYFSETQRNKGNFPGRFSGRQFSNSRSEMNVSTLELGDSALYLCASSFESDVNTEAFFGQGTRLTVV.

This clone was recorded once. V usage is TRBV7-2 and J usage is TRBJ1-2; no reliable D call. The V gene lost 7 bases and the J gene lost 7 bases, with 16 bases spanning the gap. This CDR3 spans 13 amino acids. CDR1 is SGHTA, CDR2 FQGNSA, per germline. In DNA, the CDR3 is TGTGCCAGCACATTTGCGGAGTCAGGTGGCTACACCTTC. This sequence encodes CASTFAESGGYTF.

This clone occurred a few times. The sample contains more than one DNA sequence encoding this CDR3. The chain employs TRBV2 and TRBJ2-7; D ambiguous. Trimming stripped 2 bases from V and 4 bases from J, with 3 bases between. This CDR3 contains 11 residues. Germline V gives CDR1 SNHLY, CDR2 FYNNEI. The CDR3 protein is CASSELYEQYF. CDR3 sequence (DNA): TGTGCCAGCAGTGAACTATACGAGCAGTACTTC.

This chain connects TRBV19 to TRBJ1-6; TRBD1 aligns across 10 bases. Unmatched junction bases numbered 10, after V lost 5 bases and J lost 9 bases. This CDR3 contains 16 residues. Looked up from germline, CDR1 is LNHDA and CDR2 is SQIVND (reference sequence). DNA of the CDR3: TGTGCCAGTAGTTTCCAACCGGGACAGGGGAGTTCACCCCTCCACTTT. Translated: CASSFQPGQGSSPLHF.

The chain uses TRBV7-9 and TRBJ2-1; perhaps TRBD2 as D (6 bases). The CDR3 is made up of 15 amino acids. Looked up from germline, CDR1 is SEHNR and CDR2 is FQNEAQ (reference sequence). Deletions cut 3 bases from V and 2 bases from J, with 11 bases between. The chain's CDR3 is CASSFQRATYNEQFF. The CDR3 DNA reads as TGTGCCAGCAGCTTTCAGCGGGCCACCTACAATGAGCAGTTCTTC.